The present entry profiles one T cell receptor beta chain with its context. From the PCR reads, TCRdb re-called clones with MiXCR. The sample contains over 25,000 clones, around 16% of which appear only once. The data were obtained in a study of metastatic and nonmetastatic thyroid tumors. Germline CDR1 SGHTA, CDR2 FQGNSA. Deletions cut 6 bases from V and 4 bases from J, with 15 bases between. The CDR3 has 14 residues. All patients were untreated before thyroid surgery. This chain links TRBV7-2 with TRBJ1-1; D gene uncertain. The sample consisted of blood. The source of this sequence is a female donor with papillary thyroid cancer or a benign thyroid nodule (not recorded which). Some clones in this sample may be carry-over from other donors' samples. For the CDR3, the DNA is TGTGCCAGCAGTCCCTGGGAATGGAGCACTGAAGCTTTCTTT. It specifies CASSPWEWSTEAFF. Full variable domain (missing parts from reference TRBV7-2 and TRBJ1-1): GAGVSQSPSNKVTEKGKDVELRCDPISGHTALYWYRQSLGQGLEFLIYFQGNSAPDKSGLPSDRFSAERTGGSVSTLTIQRTQQEDSAVYLCASSPWEWSTEAFFGQGTRLTVV.